Listed below are T cell receptor beta chains from one sample, sequenced in a study of shared clonotypes between healthy human individuals. Some clones are missing from TCRdb's copy, which holds only in-frame ones; the method was immunoSEQ multiplex PCR. The data contain some 2 million clones, 85% to 95% of them seen just once; the ten biggest clones take up 0.13%. Input material: naive CD4+ T cells sorted from blood. These TCRs come from a man between 18 and 29 years old in good health. CDR3s include the opening cysteine and the closing phenylalanine or tryptophan. Fields, in order: CDR3 protein, CDR3 DNA, V gene, clone size, D gene, J gene. A D gene is named only where the DNA matches it firmly. The listing skips clone size in some rows; elsewhere it reads once, few, many or a size class.

CDR3: CASSAQGIGTDTQYF
DNA: TGCGCCAGCAGCGCGCAGGGGATTGGCACAGATACGCAGTATTTT
V: TRBV5-1
size: -
D: -
J: TRBJ2-3

CDR3: CASSLAGLLGGADTQYF
DNA: TGTGCCAGCAGCTTAGCCGGGCTACTCGGGGGCGCAGATACGCAGTATTTT
V: TRBV7-2
size: -
D: -
J: TRBJ2-3

CDR3: CASSHMGPLVDYEQYF
DNA: TGTGCCAGCAGCCATATGGGACCGTTGGTGGACTACGAGCAGTACTTC
V: TRBV14
size: -
D: -
J: TRBJ2-7

CDR3: CASSLAVNQETQYF
DNA: TGCGCCAGCAGCTTAGCGGTAAACCAAGAGACCCAGTACTTC
V: TRBV5-1
size: -
D: -
J: TRBJ2-5

CDR3: CASSWSLFAGELFF
DNA: TGTGCCAGCAGCTGGAGTTTGTTTGCCGGGGAGCTGTTTTTT
V: TRBV7-9
size: few
D: -
J: TRBJ2-2

CDR3: CASSPSIALFYGYTF
DNA: TGTGCCAGCAGCCCATCAATTGCGCTCTTCTATGGCTACACCTTC
V: TRBV5-4
size: -
D: -
J: TRBJ1-2

CDR3: CASSQGGSEAFF
DNA: TGTGCCAGCTCCCAGGGGGGCTCTGAAGCTTTCTTT
V: TRBV18
size: -
D: TRBD1
J: TRBJ1-1

CDR3: CASSPPLGGGYTF
DNA: TGTGCCAGCAGCCCACCATTGGGGGGTGGCTACACCTTC
V: TRBV5-4
size: -
D: -
J: TRBJ1-2

CDR3: CASRPQETSGSSTDTQYF
DNA: TGTGCCAGCAGGCCCCAAGAGACTAGCGGATCTAGCACAGATACGCAGTATTTT
V: TRBV6-4
size: once
D: TRBD2
J: TRBJ2-3

CDR3: CASSPDRANYGYTF
DNA: TGTGCCAGCAGCCCAGATAGGGCTAACTATGGCTACACCTTC
V: TRBV7-2
size: -
D: -
J: TRBJ1-2

CDR3: CASADSSLMNTEAFF
DNA: TGTGCCAGCGCCGACAGCTCCCTCATGAACACTGAAGCTTTCTTT
V: TRBV2
size: -
D: -
J: TRBJ1-1

CDR3: CAWFRGTGDNSPLHF
DNA: TGTGCCTGGTTCCGCGGGACAGGGGATAATTCACCCCTCCACTTT
V: TRBV30
size: -
D: TRBD1
J: TRBJ1-6

CDR3: CAWSQGRDQPQHF
DNA: TGTGCCTGGAGTCAGGGTAGGGATCAGCCCCAGCATTTT
V: TRBV30
size: -
D: -
J: TRBJ1-5

CDR3: CASSWDYGELFF
DNA: TGTGCCAGCAGCTGGGACTACGGGGAGCTGTTTTTT
V: TRBV7-9
size: once
D: TRBD2
J: TRBJ2-2

CDR3: CASSQRRSTDTQYF
DNA: TGTGCCAGCTCCCAGCGGCGGAGCACAGATACGCAGTATTTT
V: TRBV7-3
size: -
D: -
J: TRBJ2-3

CDR3: CATRSSYEQYF
DNA: TGTGCCACCCGGAGCTCCTACGAGCAGTACTTC
V: TRBV28
size: -
D: -
J: TRBJ2-7

CDR3: CASSLGQGKTTNEKLFF
DNA: TGTGCCAGCAGCCTAGGACAGGGGAAAACAACTAATGAAAAACTGTTTTTT
V: TRBV11-2
size: -
D: TRBD1
J: TRBJ1-4

CDR3: CASSEASGLANSPLHF
DNA: TGTGCCAGCAGTGAAGCGTCAGGACTTGCTAATTCACCCCTCCACTTT
V: TRBV6-1
size: -
D: -
J: TRBJ1-6

CDR3: CASSPPVGSAPSRPYNEQFF
DNA: TGTGCCAGCTCACCACCGGTCGGTAGCGCCCCTTCCAGGCCCTACAATGAGCAGTTCTTC
V: TRBV18
size: -
D: -
J: TRBJ2-1

CDR3: CASSEGVQGAYEQYF
DNA: TGTGCCAGCAGTGAAGGGGTTCAGGGAGCCTACGAGCAGTACTTC
V: TRBV2
size: -
D: -
J: TRBJ2-7

CDR3: CASSFGGRGGTDTQYF
DNA: TGTGCCAGCAGCTTCGGCGGGAGGGGGGGCACAGATACGCAGTATTTT
V: TRBV7-2
size: -
D: TRBD2
J: TRBJ2-3

CDR3: CASIPSGSGANVLTF
DNA: TGTGCCAGCATCCCTAGCGGGAGTGGGGCCAACGTCCTGACTTTC
V: TRBV6-6
size: -
D: TRBD2
J: TRBJ2-6

CDR3: CASRKGTGGNYGYTF
DNA: TGTGCCAGCAGAAAGGGGACAGGGGGTAACTATGGCTACACCTTC
V: TRBV2
size: -
D: TRBD1
J: TRBJ1-2

CDR3: CASSLGTSVYNEQFF
DNA: TGTGCCAGCAGCCTAGGGACTAGCGTGTACAATGAGCAGTTCTTC
V: TRBV7-9
size: -
D: TRBD2
J: TRBJ2-1

CDR3: CASSRDRSSYNEQFF
DNA: TGTGCCAGCTCACGGGACAGATCGTCCTACAATGAGCAGTTCTTC
V: TRBV18
size: -
D: TRBD1
J: TRBJ2-1

CDR3: CASRPGTSGPSWSYNEQFF
DNA: TGTGCCAGCAGACCCGGGACTAGCGGGCCTAGCTGGTCCTACAATGAGCAGTTCTTC
V: TRBV7-2
size: -
D: TRBD2
J: TRBJ2-1

CDR3: CASSQVQGASTDTQYF
DNA: TGTGCCAGCAGCCAAGTGCAGGGGGCCAGCACAGATACGCAGTATTTT
V: TRBV14
size: -
D: TRBD1
J: TRBJ2-3

CDR3: CASRGWSTGELFF
DNA: TGTGCCAGCAGGGGATGGAGCACCGGGGAGCTGTTTTTT
V: TRBV28
size: -
D: -
J: TRBJ2-2

CDR3: CASSLGGSNQPQHF
DNA: TGTGCCAGCAGCTTGGGGGGGAGTAATCAGCCCCAGCATTTT
V: TRBV5-4
size: -
D: -
J: TRBJ1-5

CDR3: CASSSDASNQPQHF
DNA: TGTGCCAGCAGCTCGGACGCTAGCAATCAGCCCCAGCATTTT
V: TRBV7-9
size: -
D: -
J: TRBJ1-5

CDR3: CASSDVGRDQPQHF
DNA: TGTGCCAGCAGTGACGTCGGACGGGATCAGCCCCAGCATTTT
V: TRBV6-6
size: -
D: -
J: TRBJ1-5